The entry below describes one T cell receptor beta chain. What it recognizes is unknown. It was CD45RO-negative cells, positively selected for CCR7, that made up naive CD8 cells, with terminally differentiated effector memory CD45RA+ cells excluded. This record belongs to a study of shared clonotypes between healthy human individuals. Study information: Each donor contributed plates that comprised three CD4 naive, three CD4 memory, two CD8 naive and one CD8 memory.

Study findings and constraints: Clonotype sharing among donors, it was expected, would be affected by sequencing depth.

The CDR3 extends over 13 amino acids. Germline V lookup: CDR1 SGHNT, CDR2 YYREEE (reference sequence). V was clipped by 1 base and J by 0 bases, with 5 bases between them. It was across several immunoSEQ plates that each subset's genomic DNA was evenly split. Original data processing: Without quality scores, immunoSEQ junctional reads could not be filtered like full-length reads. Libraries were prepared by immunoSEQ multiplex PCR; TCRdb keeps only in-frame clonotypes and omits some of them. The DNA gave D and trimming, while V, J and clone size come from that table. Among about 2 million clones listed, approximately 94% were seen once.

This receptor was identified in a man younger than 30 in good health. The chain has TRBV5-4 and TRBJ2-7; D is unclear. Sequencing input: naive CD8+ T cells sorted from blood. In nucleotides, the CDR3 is TGTGCCAGCAGCTTGATGAACTCCTACGAGCAGTACTTC. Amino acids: CASSLMNSYEQYF.